The entry below gives a single T cell receptor (beta chain) sequence along with its context. Its antigen target is currently unknown. Base quality data are lacking; no much larger clone is found one base away. Library creation used PCR. The run used an Illumina HiSeq 4000. High-throughput sequencing was used to profile the TCR beta-chain CDR3 region of each patient. The published analysis was carried out like this. A classifier to discriminate distant-metastatic papillary thyroid cancer patients was built from CDR3 differences across clinicopathological groups. To measure repertoire diversity the researchers used the Shannon index, while the Morisita-Horn index served to gauge how similar the tumor and blood repertoires were. Starting from the raw public reads, TCRdb applied fastp trimming at Q25, assembled clones with MiXCR and retained in-frame beta chains. The V and J calls follow TCRdb's processing rather than the paper's. Counted in this sample were approximately 13,000 clones; just under 30% of them appeared once. Clones ranked in the top ten supply approximately 4% of the sample.

Before undergoing thyroid surgery, none of the patients had been given any kind of treatment. The study retrospectively analysed patient clinical samples collected from the early 2010s to the late 2010s using T-cell receptor beta sequencing. The sample originates from a study of metastatic and nonmetastatic thyroid tumors (dated by TCRdb to 2018 to 2021). General notes on the study: Repertoires were compared across peripheral blood and tumor or nodule tissue samples from malignant and benign thyroid patients.

What the work shows at the level of the full study, not this receptor alone: TCR beta diversity was reported as significantly higher in malignant tumors than in benign nodules, in both blood and tumor samples.

The clonotype originates from a female donor with papillary thyroid cancer or a benign thyroid nodule (not recorded which). Some clones in this sample may be carry-over from other donors' samples. The sequenced sample consisted of blood.

The CDR3 region reads CASSLEPGQGSSPLHF. The nucleotide sequence is TGTGCCAGCAGCTTAGAACCGGGACAGGGGAGTTCACCCCTCCACTTT. The V and J segments used are TRBV7-6 and TRBJ1-6, and 10 junctional nucleotides match TRBD1. The junction shows trimming of 1 base on V and 9 bases on J, and the gene matches do not reach 6 bases of it. The CDR3, cysteine through phenylalanine, is 16 amino acids long. The read is trimmed to its CDR3 DNA, 48 bases read in frame from base 1. The germline V gene encodes CDR1 SGHVS and CDR2 FNYEAQ. The full variable domain, with segments outside the CDR3 supplied by the reference TRBV7-6 and TRBJ1-6 proteins, appears as GAGVSQSPRYKVTKRGQDVALRCDPISGHVSLYWYRQALGQGPEFLTYFNYEAQQDKSGLPNDRFSAERPEGSISTLTIQRTEQRDSAMYRCASSLEPGQGSSPLHFGNGTRLTVT.